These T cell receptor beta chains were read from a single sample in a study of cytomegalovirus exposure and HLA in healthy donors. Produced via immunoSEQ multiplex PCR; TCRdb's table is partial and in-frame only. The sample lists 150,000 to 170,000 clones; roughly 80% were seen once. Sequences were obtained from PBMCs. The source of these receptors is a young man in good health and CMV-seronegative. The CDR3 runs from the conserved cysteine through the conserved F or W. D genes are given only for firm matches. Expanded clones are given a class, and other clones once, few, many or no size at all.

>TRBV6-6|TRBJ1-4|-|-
TGTGCCAGCCTGGCGGCCGAGGGTGAAAAACTGTTTTTT
CASLAAEGEKLFF
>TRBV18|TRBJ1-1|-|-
TGTGCCAGCTCACCAGACAATTCCCAGGCTTTCTTT
CASSPDNSQAFF
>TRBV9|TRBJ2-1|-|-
TGTGCCAGCAGCGTAAGGGGCGGCTCCATTTCCTACAATGAGCAGTTCTTC
CASSVRGGSISYNEQFF
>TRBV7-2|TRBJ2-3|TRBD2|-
TGTGCCAGCCCCCCAGGGGCGGGAGGGCCGTCAGATACGCAGTATTTT
CASPPGAGGPSDTQYF
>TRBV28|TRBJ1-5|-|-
TGTGCCAGCAGTTTAGGGGGGGAGGATCAGCCCCAGCATTTT
CASSLGGEDQPQHF
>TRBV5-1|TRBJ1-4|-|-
TGCGCCAGCAGCTTGGACCACCACAGGGTCAGTGAAAAACTGTTTTTT
CASSLDHHRVSEKLFF
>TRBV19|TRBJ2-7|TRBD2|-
TGTGCCAGTAGTTTCCTAGCGGGAGGTGACGAGCAGTACTTC
CASSFLAGGDEQYF
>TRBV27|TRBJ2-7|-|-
TGTGCCAGCAGTTTCCAGGGGCCAGGCGAGCAGTACTTC
CASSFQGPGEQYF
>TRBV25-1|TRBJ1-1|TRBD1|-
TGTGCCAGCAGCCGGGACAGGGGGATGAACACTGAAGCTTTCTTT
CASSRDRGMNTEAFF
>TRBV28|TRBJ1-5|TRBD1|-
TGTGCCAGCACCACCCCAACAGGGGCGGGCCAGCCCCAGCATTTT
CASTTPTGAGQPQHF
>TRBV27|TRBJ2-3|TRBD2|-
TGTGCCAGCAGACGTACTGGACTAGCGGGTTGGGCAGATACGCAGTATTTT
CASRRTGLAGWADTQYF
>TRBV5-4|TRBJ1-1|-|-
TGTGCCAGCAGCTACTATGGAGCTGAAGCTTTCTTT
CASSYYGAEAFF
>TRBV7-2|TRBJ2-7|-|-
TGTGCCAGCAGCTTACAAAGTGGCGGGAAGTCCCCCTACGAGCAGTACTTC
CASSLQSGGKSPYEQYF
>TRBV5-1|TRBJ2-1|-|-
TGCGCCAGCAGCTTGGAGGACAGCCCTAATGAGCAGTTCTTC
CASSLEDSPNEQFF
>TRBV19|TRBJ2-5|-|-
TGTGCCAGTAGTACGCGTCTTATCGAGACCCAGTACTTC
CASSTRLIETQYF
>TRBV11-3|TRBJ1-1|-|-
TGTGCCAGCAGCCCCTCCAACAGGGTGAGGACTGAAGCTTTCTTT
CASSPSNRVRTEAFF
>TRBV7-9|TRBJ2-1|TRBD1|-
TGTTCCAGCAGCTTAGACAGGGGCCGATTCAATGAGCAGTTCTTC
CSSSLDRGRFNEQFF
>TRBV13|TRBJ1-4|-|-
TGTGCCAGCAGCCGCCGACAGCGAACTAATGAAAAACTGTTTTTT
CASSRRQRTNEKLFF
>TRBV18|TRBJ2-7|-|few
TGTGCCAGCTCACCAGGGGTGGGGAGATCCTACGAGCAGTACTTC
CASSPGVGRSYEQYF
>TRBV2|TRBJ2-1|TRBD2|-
TGTGCCAGCAGTGAAGTCCAACTAGCGGGGTCGTTCTTC
CASSEVQLAGSFF
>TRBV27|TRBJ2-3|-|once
TGTGCCAGCAAATCAGCGGCCACAGATACGCAGTATTTT
CASKSAATDTQYF
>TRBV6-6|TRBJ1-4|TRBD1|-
TGTGCCAGCAGTTACTCCCAAGACAGGGGACCCGAAAAACTGTTTTTT
CASSYSQDRGPEKLFF
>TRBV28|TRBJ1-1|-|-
TGTGCCAGCAGTTTTCCGGGACTCAGAACTGAAGCTTTCTTT
CASSFPGLRTEAFF
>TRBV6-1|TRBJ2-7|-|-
TGTGCCAGCAGCCGCGGGGGCAGGGGAGCCGAGCAGTACTTC
CASSRGGRGAEQYF
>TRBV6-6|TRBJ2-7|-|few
TGTGCCAGCAGTTTAACCGGGGCCTACGAGCAGTACTTC
CASSLTGAYEQYF
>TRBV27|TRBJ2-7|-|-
TGTGCCAGCACTCCTCCAAAGACTCCCTACGAGCAGTACTTC
CASTPPKTPYEQYF
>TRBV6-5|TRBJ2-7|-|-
TGTGCCAGCAGTTACCCCGGGTCCCGCTCCTACGAGCAGTACTTC
CASSYPGSRSYEQYF
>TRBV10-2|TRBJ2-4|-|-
TGCGCCAGCAGATCAGCAGGTGCAAACATTCAGTACTTC
CASRSAGANIQYF
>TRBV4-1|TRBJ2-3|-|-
TGCGCCAGCAGCCAAGAGGAGGGGGATACGCAGTATTTT
CASSQEEGDTQYF
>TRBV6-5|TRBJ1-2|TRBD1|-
TGTGCCAGCAGTGCGGGACAGCCCGGTTATGGCTACACCTTC
CASSAGQPGYGYTF
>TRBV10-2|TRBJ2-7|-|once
TGCGCCAGCAGTGAGGAGAATTTGGGGGCCCCCTACGCGGAGCAGTACTTC
CASSEENLGAPYAEQYF
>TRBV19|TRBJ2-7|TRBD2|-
TGTGCCAGTAGTATAGATAGCGGGGAAGGCTACGAGCAGTACTTC
CASSIDSGEGYEQYF
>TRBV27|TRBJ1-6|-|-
TGTGCCAGCAGTTGGCGGGGGAGCTCCTATAATTCACCCCTCCACTTT
CASSWRGSSYNSPLHF
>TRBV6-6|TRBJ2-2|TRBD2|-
TGTGCCAGCAGCCGCGGACTAGCGGGAGTAGGTGGGGAGCTGTTTTTT
CASSRGLAGVGGELFF
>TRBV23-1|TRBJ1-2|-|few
TGCGCCAGCAGTCACTGGGGCAGTGGCTATGGCTACACCTTC
CASSHWGSGYGYTF
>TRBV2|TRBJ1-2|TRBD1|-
TGTGCCAGCAACCCGACAGGGGAGGGCTATGGCTACACCTTC
CASNPTGEGYGYTF
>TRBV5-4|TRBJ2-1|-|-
TGTGCCAGCAGCATCAGACTAGGGAAATACAATGAGCAGTTCTTC
CASSIRLGKYNEQFF
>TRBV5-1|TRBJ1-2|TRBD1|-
TGCGCCAGCAGCCCGGGACAGGGAGGCGGCTATGGCTACACCTTC
CASSPGQGGGYGYTF
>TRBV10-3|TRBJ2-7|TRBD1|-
TGTGCCATCAGTTTCACGGCGGGACAGGGGGGGCACGAGCAGTACTTC
CAISFTAGQGGHEQYF
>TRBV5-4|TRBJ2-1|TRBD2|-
TGTGCCAGCAGCTCAACTAGCGGGTACTACAATGAGCAGTTCTTC
CASSSTSGYYNEQFF
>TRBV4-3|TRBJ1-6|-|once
TGCGCCAGCAGCCAAAGGGAGGGCGGCTCACCCCTCCACTTT
CASSQREGGSPLHF
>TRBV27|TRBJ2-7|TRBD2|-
TGTGCCAGCAGTCCGGGGCTAGCGGGAGGCTACGAGCAGTACTTC
CASSPGLAGGYEQYF
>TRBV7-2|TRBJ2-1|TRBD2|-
TGTGCCAGCCGACCTAGGGGGCGGGAGGGGAATGAGCAGTTCTTC
CASRPRGREGNEQFF
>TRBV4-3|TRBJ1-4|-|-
TGCGCCAGCAGCCCGACGGGAGATCAGGGAAAACTGTTTTTT
CASSPTGDQGKLFF
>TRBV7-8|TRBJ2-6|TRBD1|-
TGTGCCAGCAGCTTAAGGGACAGACTCCCTGGGGCCAACGTCCTGACTTTC
CASSLRDRLPGANVLTF
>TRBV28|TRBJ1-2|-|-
TGTGCCAGCACCCGTCCCAACTATGGCTACACCTTC
CASTRPNYGYTF
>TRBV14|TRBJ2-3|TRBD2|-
TGTGCCAGCAGCCGGGGGGGAGCGGTAGATACGCAGTATTTT
CASSRGGAVDTQYF
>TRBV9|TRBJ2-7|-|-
TGTGCCAGCAGCGTGGACAGTTCCTACGAGCAGTACTTC
CASSVDSSYEQYF
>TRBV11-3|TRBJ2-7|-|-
TGTGCCAGCAGCTTAGGGGACTCGGACTACGAGCAGTACTTC
CASSLGDSDYEQYF